What follows are 24 T cell receptor beta chains derived from one specimen sequenced in a study of blood T cell repertoires in COVID-19. This table comes from immunoSEQ multiplex PCR, and its TCRdb copy is limited to in-frame clones, with some not included. The sample carries approximately 200,000 clones, about nine tenths recorded once. The sample comprised PBMCs or T cells enriched from blood (not recorded which). All receptors derive from a man in his thirties or forties who had recovered from COVID-19.

This clone showed up just once. J is TRBJ1-3 and V is TRBV7-9; D is undetermined. CDR3 length: 17 amino acids. Germline CDR1 and CDR2: SEHNR and FQNEAQ (reference sequence). The germline V and J ends were trimmed by 2 bases and 0 bases, with 14 bases remaining between them. In DNA, the CDR3 is TGTGCCAGCAGCTTATGGAACGGAGACTTCTCTGGAAACACCATATATTTT. It yields the protein CASSLWNGDFSGNTIYF.

This chain joins TRBV7-8 and TRBJ1-5; 7 bases agree with TRBD1. This CDR3 is 15 amino acids long. Germline V CDR1 and CDR2: SGHVS, FQNEAQ. V was clipped by 2 bases and J by 4 bases; unmatched bases: 5. This CDR3 reads CASSLSAGGNQPQHF. DNA of the CDR3: TGTGCCAGCAGCTTAAGTGCAGGGGGTAATCAGCCCCAGCATTTT.

This chain joins TRBV21-1 and TRBJ2-1; the table's D call, TRBD2, was not checked against the DNA. TRBV21-1 is a recognized pseudogene. This CDR3 contains 13 residues. The CDR3 here is CASSKVALAGGFF. Written as DNA, the CDR3 is TGTGCCAGCAGCAAAGTGGCTCTAGCGGGAGGTTTCTTC.

The CDR3 nucleotides are TGTGCCAGTTCGACCGGGACTAGCGGGATGTACGATACGCAGTATTTT. As protein: CASSTGTSGMYDTQYF. V is TRBV19 and J is TRBJ2-3; 13 positions agree with TRBD2. Germline values: CDR1 LNHDA, CDR2 SQIVND (reference sequence). This CDR3 contains 16 residues. Unmatched junction bases numbered 11, after V lost 8 bases and J lost 6 bases.

V is TRBV19 and J is TRBJ2-2, with 12 bases lining up with TRBD2. The length of the CDR3 is 17 residues. The V and J ends lost 5 bases and 8 bases, in that order; junction bases with no gene match: 12. CDR1 is LNHDA and CDR2 is SQIVND in the germline V gene (reference sequence). This CDR3 is CASSLRTTSGSRGELFF. The CDR3 coding sequence is TGTGCCAGTAGTTTACGGACGACTAGCGGGAGTCGAGGGGAGCTGTTTTTT.

This rearrangement joins TRBV5-4 to TRBJ2-7, with TRBD2 matching over 8 bases. The CDR3 contains 18 residues. V gave up 1 base and J gave up 0 bases; unmatched junction bases: 12. CDR1 is SGHNT and CDR2 is YYREEE in the germline V gene (reference sequence). Written as DNA, the CDR3 is TGTGCCAGCAGCTTGACCCGCTCATTAGCGGGAAGCTCCTACGAGCAGTACTTC. Residues: CASSLTRSLAGSSYEQYF.

A single count supports this clone. The chain has TRBV5-4 and TRBJ2-5; 7 nucleotides match TRBD2. The germline V gene has CDR1 SGHNT and CDR2 YYREEE (reference sequence). The CDR3 totals 17 residues. V lost 3 bases to trimming and J lost 3 bases; unmatched junction nucleotides: 14. The CDR3 DNA reads TGTGCCAGCAGCTCAATCCCACTTGGGACTACCAAAGAGACCCAGTACTTC. Its translation: CASSSIPLGTTKETQYF.

The genes are TRBV13 and TRBJ1-2; D is uncertain. CDR3 length equals 14 residues. CDR1 and CDR2 from the germline V gene are PRHDT and FYEKMQ (reference sequence). Trimming removed 3 bases from V and 3 bases from J, with 11 bases in between. CDR3 residues: CASSLGDRDYGYTF. The CDR3 region has the DNA TGTGCCAGCAGCTTGGGCGACCGTGACTATGGCTACACCTTC.

This clone came up a few times. The V and J genes are TRBV13 and TRBJ2-7, with 8 positions matching TRBD1. Germline values: CDR1 PRHDT, CDR2 FYEKMQ (reference sequence). This CDR3 has 14 amino acids. V dropped 6 bases and J dropped 5; count of bases not matched to a gene: 9. The CDR3 region is CASRNQDRVNEQYF. The CDR3 DNA sequence: TGTGCCAGCAGAAACCAGGACAGGGTAAACGAGCAGTACTTC.

The chain couples TRBV2 to TRBJ1-1; the D is unclear. V lost 2 bases and J lost 1, with 11 bases in between. The germline gives CDR1 SNHLY, CDR2 FYNNEI. The CDR3 length is 15 residues. The CDR3 protein is CASSESWPGNTEAFF. The CDR3 nucleotides read TGTGCCAGCAGTGAATCATGGCCGGGGAACACTGAAGCTTTCTTT.

CDR3 residues: CASSLRQASGNTIYF. DNA for the CDR3: TGTGCCAGCAGCCTTAGACAGGCCTCTGGAAACACCATATATTTT. The rearrangement uses TRBV7-2 and TRBJ1-3; tentatively, D is TRBD1 (6 bases). The CDR3 is 15 residues long. Germline V gene lookup returns CDR1 SGHTA and CDR2 FQGNSA. V dropped 5 bases and J dropped 0 bases, with 11 bases sitting between them.

This sequence joins TRBV6-1 and TRBJ2-5, with unresolved D. This CDR3 spans 15 amino acids. Trimming stripped 2 bases from V and 4 bases from J, with 14 bases between. From germline, CDR1 is MNHNS and CDR2 SASEGT. CDR3 loop: CASSESEPVIETQYF. For the CDR3, the DNA is TGTGCCAGCAGTGAATCTGAGCCGGTGATAGAGACCCAGTACTTC.

In this sample, this clone turned up once. J is TRBJ1-6 and V is TRBV28; D is unclear. Germline CDR1 is MDHEN and CDR2 is SYDVKM. V lost 3 bases and J 9 bases, leaving 12 bases between the germline ends. This CDR3 region has 14 residues. The CDR3: CASSFAEGGSPLHF. CDR3 sequence (DNA): TGTGCCAGCAGTTTTGCGGAGGGTGGTTCACCCCTCCACTTT.

This rearrangement joins TRBV28 to TRBJ2-3; 12 bases match TRBD1. This CDR3 has 20 residues. CDR1 is MDHEN and CDR2 is SYDVKM in the germline V gene. V gave up 8 bases and J gave up 0 bases; unmatched junction bases: 18. CDR3 amino acids: CASGPSGWDRGQLSTDTQYF. In nucleotides, the CDR3 is TGTGCCAGCGGCCCCTCAGGGTGGGACAGGGGGCAATTGAGCACAGATACGCAGTATTTT.

The rearrangement joins TRBV4-3 to TRBJ2-2; D is uncertain. V was trimmed by 2 bases and J by 3 bases, leaving 7 bases between them. CDR3 length: 14 amino acids. CDR1 and CDR2 from the germline V gene are LGHNA and YSLEER. The CDR3 DNA reads TGCGCCAGCAGCCAACGTGTCTACACCGGGGAGCTGTTTTTT. This codes for CASSQRVYTGELFF.

The chain links TRBV28 to TRBJ2-7, with TRBD1 identical over 9 bases. Per germline, CDR1 MDHEN and CDR2 SYDVKM. Trimming cost V 2 bases and J 4 bases; bases outside gene matches: 6. The CDR3 consists of 15 residues. CDR3 DNA sequence: TGTGCCAGCAGTTTAACAGGGGGCTTCAGTTACGAGCAGTACTTC. Translation: CASSLTGGFSYEQYF. Combining the CDR3 with reference TRBV28 and TRBJ2-7 gives the whole variable domain DVKVTQSSRYLVKRTGEKVFLECVQDMDHENMFWYRQDPGLGLRLIYFSYDVKMKEKGDIPEGYSVSREKKERFSLILESASTNQTSMYLCASSLTGGFSYEQYFGPGTRLTVT.

This clone was counted once. V usage is TRBV12-3 or TRBV12-4 and J usage is TRBJ1-1; D unresolved. The CDR3 sequence is 13 residues long. V was trimmed by 3 bases and J by 7 bases, leaving 12 bases between them. CDR3 DNA: TGTGCCAGCAGTTTTGGCATCCCCAATGAAGCTTTCTTT. It encodes CASSFGIPNEAFF.

The chain carries TRBV5-4 and TRBJ2-1, with 12 bases that match TRBD1. CDR3 length: 20 residues. Per the germline V gene, CDR1 is SGHNT and CDR2 is YYREEE (reference sequence). The V segment lost 4 bases and the J segment 9 bases; nucleotides outside the gene matches: 23. Written as DNA, the CDR3 is TGTGCCAGCAGCCCGCGGTATATAGCTTGGGACAGGGGGCTACAAAGTGAGCAGTTCTTC. This codes for CASSPRYIAWDRGLQSEQFF.

The rearrangement links TRBV7-2 to TRBJ1-2; D remains unclear. Germline assignment: CDR1 SGHTA and CDR2 FQGNSA. The V and J ends lost 5 bases and 4 bases respectively, with 11 bases between them. CDR3 size: 13 residues. DNA for the CDR3: TGTGCCAGCAGCGTAAAGACTGTCTATGGCTACACCTTC. This sequence encodes CASSVKTVYGYTF.

The chain employs TRBV7-2 and TRBJ1-3; possibly TRBD1 for D (5 bases). V lost 8 bases and J 2 bases, leaving 10 bases between the germline ends. The CDR3 is 13 amino acids. Germline CDR1 reads SGHTA; CDR2 reads FQGNSA. The CDR3 here is CASATGAGNTIYF. The CDR3 region has the DNA TGTGCCAGCGCCACGGGGGCTGGAAACACCATATATTTT.

The rearrangement links TRBV5-1 to TRBJ2-7; TRBD1 agrees at 9 bases. This CDR3 has 14 amino acids. V was pared by 0 bases and J by 7 bases, with 5 bases of the junction left unmatched. CDR1 SGHRS and CDR2 YFSETQ come from the germline V gene. CDR3 sequence reads: CASSLATGTGEQYF. CDR3 bases: TGCGCCAGCAGCTTGGCAACCGGGACAGGGGAGCAGTACTTC.

This clone was detected a few times. The chain employs TRBV7-6 and TRBJ2-2; 8 nucleotides match TRBD1. V dropped 5 bases and J dropped 7; count of bases not matched to a gene: 9. CDR1 is SGHVS, CDR2 FNYEAQ, per germline. The CDR3 totals 15 residues. The CDR3 loop reads CASSVTGGRGGELFF. The CDR3 bases are TGTGCCAGCAGCGTAACAGGGGGTCGGGGCGGGGAGCTGTTTTTT.

This clone was counted once. J is TRBJ1-5 and V is TRBV30; D is unresolved. V shed 2 bases and J shed 7 bases, with 9 bases lying between them. There are 12 residues in the CDR3. The germline V gene encodes CDR1 GTSNPN and CDR2 SVGIG (reference sequence). The CDR3, as DNA: TGTGCCTGGAGTCCGGGTAGCCAGCCCCAGCATTTT. This encodes CAWSPGSQPQHF.

This clone showed up just once. The rearrangement links TRBV5-8 to TRBJ2-3; 9 positions match TRBD2. CDR3 length: 18 amino acids. Trimming took 1 base from V and 1 from J; bases not matched to a gene: 10. Looked up from germline, CDR1 is SGHTS and CDR2 is YDEGEE. CDR3 region: CASSLFERGVEGTDTQYF. The CDR3 coding sequence is TGTGCCAGCAGCTTGTTCGAGCGGGGGGTGGAGGGCACAGATACGCAGTATTTT. Full variable domain (missing parts from reference TRBV5-8 and TRBJ2-3): EAGVTQSPTHLIKTRGQQATLRCSPISGHTSVYWYQQALGLGLQFLLWYDEGEERNRGNFPPRFSGRQFPNYSSELNVNALELEDSALYLCASSLFERGVEGTDTQYFGPGTRLTVL.